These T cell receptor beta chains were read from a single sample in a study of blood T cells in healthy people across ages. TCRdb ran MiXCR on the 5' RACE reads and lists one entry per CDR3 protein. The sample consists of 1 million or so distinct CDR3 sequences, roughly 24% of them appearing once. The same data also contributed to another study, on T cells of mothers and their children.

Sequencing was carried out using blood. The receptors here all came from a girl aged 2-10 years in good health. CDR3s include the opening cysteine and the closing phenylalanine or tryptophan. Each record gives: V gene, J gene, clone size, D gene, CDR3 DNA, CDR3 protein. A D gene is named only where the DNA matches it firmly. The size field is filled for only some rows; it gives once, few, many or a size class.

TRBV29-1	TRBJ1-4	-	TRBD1	TGCAGCGTTGCGGGACAGGGTAATGAAAAACTGTTTTTT	CSVAGQGNEKLFF
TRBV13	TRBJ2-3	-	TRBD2	TGTGCCAGCAGCTTAGCGAGCGGGGAGAAGTTAAGCACAGATACGCAGTATTTT	CASSLASGEKLSTDTQYF
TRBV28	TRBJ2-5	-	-	TGTGCCACCTACGGGACGACCCAGCAGTACTTC	CATYGTTQQYF
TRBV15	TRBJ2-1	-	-	TGTGCCACCAGCCGGGGGCTCGGTTATGAGCAGTTCTTC	CATSRGLGYEQFF
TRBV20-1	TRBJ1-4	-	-	TGCAGTGCTAGGATCGTAGGTGAAAAACTGTTTTTT	CSARIVGEKLFF
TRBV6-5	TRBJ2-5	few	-	TGTGCCAGCAGACCCGACTCGCAGGGGAGAGAGACCCAGTACTTC	CASRPDSQGRETQYF
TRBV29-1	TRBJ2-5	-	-	TGCAGCGTTGGGCTAGTAGTGTTAGAGACCCAGTACTTC	CSVGLVVLETQYF
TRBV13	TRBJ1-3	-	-	TGTGCCAGCAGCCTTACACAGAGCTCTGGAAACACCATATATTTT	CASSLTQSSGNTIYF
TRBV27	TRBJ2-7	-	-	TGTGCCAGCAGTTTTAGGTCGGACCCCGACGCCTACGAGCAGTACTTC	CASSFRSDPDAYEQYF
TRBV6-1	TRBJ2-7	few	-	TGTGCCATTTCCGACAGCCTCTACGAGCAGTACTTC	CAISDSLYEQYF
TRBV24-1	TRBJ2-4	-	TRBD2	TGTGCCACCAGTGAGCCTAGCGGGGACGAAAACATTCAGTACTTC	CATSEPSGDENIQYF
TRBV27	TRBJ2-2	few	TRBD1	TGTGCCAGCAGTCAGGTCGCAACCGGGACAGGGGATACCGGGGAGCTGTTTTTT	CASSQVATGTGDTGELFF
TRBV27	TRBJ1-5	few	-	TGTGCCAGCAGTGCGTGGGGTCAGCCCCAGCATTTT	CASSAWGQPQHF
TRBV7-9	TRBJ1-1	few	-	TGTGCCAGCAGCTTAGTAGGGAACAGTATCGCTGAAGCTTTCTTT	CASSLVGNSIAEAFF
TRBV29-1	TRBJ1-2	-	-	TGCAGCGTTGAAGATCGGGGGAAGAGCTATGGCTACACCTTC	CSVEDRGKSYGYTF
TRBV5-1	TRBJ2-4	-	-	TGCGCCAGCAGCTTGACTAGCTCGGCCAAAAACATTCAGTACTTC	CASSLTSSAKNIQYF
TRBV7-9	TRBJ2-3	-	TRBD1	TGTGCCAGCAGCGCTAGACGACCTGACAGGGATCGGGATTCGCAGTATTTT	CASSARRPDRDRDSQYF
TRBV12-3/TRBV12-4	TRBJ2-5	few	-	TGTGCCAGCACGCCGGCCGCCCAAGAGACCCAGTACTTC	CASTPAAQETQYF
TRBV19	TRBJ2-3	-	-	TGTGCCAGTAGTTTACTACTAGCTAGGGCAGATACGCAGTATTTT	CASSLLLARADTQYF
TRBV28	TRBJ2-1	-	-	TGTGCCAGCAGTTTAGGACCAGGGTTCGGGGACAATGAGCAGTTCTTC	CASSLGPGFGDNEQFF
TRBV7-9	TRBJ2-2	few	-	TGTGCCAGCAGCTTGGGCCTGTTAGGCACCGGGGAGCTGTTTTTT	CASSLGLLGTGELFF
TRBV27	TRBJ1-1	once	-	TGTGCCAGCAGCCCCCTTAGGCGGGACACTGAAGCTTTCTTT	CASSPLRRDTEAFF
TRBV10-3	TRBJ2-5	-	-	TGTGCCATCAGTGAGTTGTACCAAGAGACCCAGTACTTC	CAISELYQETQYF
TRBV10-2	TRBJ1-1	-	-	TGCGCCAGTAGTGACGACAGCATGAACACTGAAGCTTTCTTT	CASSDDSMNTEAFF
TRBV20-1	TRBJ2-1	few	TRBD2	TGCAGTGCTAGTCTGCCTAGCGGGAGCAATGAGCAGTTCTTC	CSASLPSGSNEQFF
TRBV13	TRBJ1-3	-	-	TGTGCCAGCAGCTTAGACCCAGAAGCTGGAAACACCATATATTTT	CASSLDPEAGNTIYF
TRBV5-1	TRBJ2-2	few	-	TGCGCCAGCTCTTTTCCGTTCGGGGAGCTGTTTTTT	CASSFPFGELFF
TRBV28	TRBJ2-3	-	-	TGTGCCAGCAGTTTAGGCGGACAAGCAAGGACAGATACGCAGTATTTT	CASSLGGQARTDTQYF
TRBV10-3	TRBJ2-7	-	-	TGTGCCGCCTCAGGGGCTACTTACGAGCAGTACTTC	CAASGATYEQYF
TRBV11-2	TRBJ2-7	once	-	TGTGCCAGGACCGACGGATCCTACGAGCAGTACTTC	CARTDGSYEQYF
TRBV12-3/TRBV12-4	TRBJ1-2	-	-	TGTGCCAGCAGTCAAAATAACGACCGAAACAAAGGCTACACCTTC	CASSQNNDRNKGYTF
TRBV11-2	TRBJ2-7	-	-	TGTGCCAGCAGCTTAGACCCGGACAGTTATTCCGAGCAGTACTTC	CASSLDPDSYSEQYF
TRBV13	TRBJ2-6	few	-	TGTGCCAGCAGCTTACAGGGTATCCCTGGGGCCAACGTCCTGACTTTC	CASSLQGIPGANVLTF
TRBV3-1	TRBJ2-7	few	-	TGTGCCAGCAGCCAAGTTCAGGGGATCCCAACCTACGAGCAGTACTTC	CASSQVQGIPTYEQYF
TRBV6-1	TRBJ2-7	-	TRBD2	TGTGCCAGCAGTAGAACCCCCGGGACTACCTTAACCGCCTACGAGCAGTACTTC	CASSRTPGTTLTAYEQYF
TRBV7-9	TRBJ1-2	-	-	TGTGCCAGCAGCTTAACCCCGGGGGGAGCTAACTATGGCTACACCTTC	CASSLTPGGANYGYTF
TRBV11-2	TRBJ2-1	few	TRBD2	TGTGCCAGCAGCTTAATGGGACTAGTAATCCATGAGCAGTTCTTC	CASSLMGLVIHEQFF
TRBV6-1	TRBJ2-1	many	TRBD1	TGTGCCAGCAGTTTCCGGGACAGCTCCTACAATGAGCAGTTCTTC	CASSFRDSSYNEQFF
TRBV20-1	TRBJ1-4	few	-	TGCAGTGCCAAAACCCAACCCCCGGGACGGGAAAAACTGTTTTTT	CSAKTQPPGREKLFF
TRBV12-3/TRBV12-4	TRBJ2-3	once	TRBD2	TGTGCCAGCAGTTGGGTCCGGGGGGGCATCGATACGCAGTATTTT	CASSWVRGGIDTQYF
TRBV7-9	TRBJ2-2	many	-	TGTGCCAGCAGTTTCGCCACCGGGGAGCTGTTTTTT	CASSFATGELFF
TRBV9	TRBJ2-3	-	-	TGTGCCAGCAGCGCCCTCAGCGGAACCACAGATACGCAGTATTTT	CASSALSGTTDTQYF
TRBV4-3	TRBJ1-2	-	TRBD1	TGCGCCAGCAGCCAGAATACCGGGACAGGGGTCGGCTACACCTTC	CASSQNTGTGVGYTF
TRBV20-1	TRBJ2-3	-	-	TGCAGTGCTGAGGCGACAGATACGCAGTATTTT	CSAEATDTQYF
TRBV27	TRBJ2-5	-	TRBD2	TGTGCCAGCAGTTTATCGTCTAGCGGGAGCCTCCAAGAGACCCAGTACTTC	CASSLSSSGSLQETQYF
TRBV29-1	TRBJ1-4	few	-	TGCAGCGCTCTGATGAGTGATGAAAAACTGTTTTTT	CSALMSDEKLFF
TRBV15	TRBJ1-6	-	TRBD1	TGTGCCACCAGCGTCCGGGACAGGGGGCGTTCACCCCTCCACTTT	CATSVRDRGRSPLHF
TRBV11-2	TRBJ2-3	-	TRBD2	TGTGCCAGCAGCCGAACGACCCCGACTAGCGCAGATACGCAGTATTTT	CASSRTTPTSADTQYF
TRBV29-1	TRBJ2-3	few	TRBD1	TGCAGCGGCGCGGGACAGGGTCCGGATACGCAGTATTTT	CSGAGQGPDTQYF
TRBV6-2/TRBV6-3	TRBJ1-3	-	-	TGTGCCAGCAGCTCCTACCCCCGCGACTCTGGAAACACCATATATTTT	CASSSYPRDSGNTIYF
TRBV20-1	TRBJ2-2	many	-	TGCAGTGCTAGAGATCTAAGGGGCGCGCGGACCGGGGAGCTGTTTTTT	CSARDLRGARTGELFF
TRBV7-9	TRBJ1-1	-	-	TGTGCCAGCAGCCACCCACACGACAACACTGAAGCTTTCTTT	CASSHPHDNTEAFF